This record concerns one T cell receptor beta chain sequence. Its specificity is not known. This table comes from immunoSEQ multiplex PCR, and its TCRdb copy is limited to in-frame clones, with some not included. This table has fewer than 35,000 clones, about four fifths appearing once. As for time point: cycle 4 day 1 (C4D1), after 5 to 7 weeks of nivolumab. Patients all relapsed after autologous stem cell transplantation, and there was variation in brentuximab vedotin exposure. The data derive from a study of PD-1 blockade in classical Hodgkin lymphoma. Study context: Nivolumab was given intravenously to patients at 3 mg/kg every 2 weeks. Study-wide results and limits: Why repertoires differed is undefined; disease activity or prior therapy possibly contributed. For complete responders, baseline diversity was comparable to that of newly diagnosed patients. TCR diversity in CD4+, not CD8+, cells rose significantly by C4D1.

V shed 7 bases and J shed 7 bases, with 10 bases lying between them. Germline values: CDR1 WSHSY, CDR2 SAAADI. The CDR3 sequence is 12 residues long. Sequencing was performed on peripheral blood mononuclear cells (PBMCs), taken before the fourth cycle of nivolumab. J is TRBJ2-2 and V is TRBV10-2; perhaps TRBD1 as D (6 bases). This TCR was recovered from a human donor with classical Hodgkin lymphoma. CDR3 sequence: CASNQGGGELFF. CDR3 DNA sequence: TGCGCCAGCAATCAAGGGGGCGGGGAGCTGTTTTTT.